This TCR beta chain was identified in a study of blood T cell repertoires in COVID-19. The CDR3 totals 16 residues. V was shortened by 3 bases and J by 3 bases, with 17 bases between the two germline ends. CDR1 is MNHEY, CDR2 SMNVEV, per germline (reference sequence). This clone was seen once. Measured with immunoSEQ multiplex PCR; TCRdb has only the in-frame clones, and not every one. This table holds around 300,000 clones, roughly 86% found once. What was sequenced was PBMCs or T cells enriched from blood (not recorded which). The gene calls are TRBV27 and TRBJ1-1; perhaps TRBD1 as D (5 bases). The sequence derives from a woman in her 30s who had recovered from COVID-19. CDR3 sequence reads: CASSFSLGGTDTEAFF. CDR3 nucleotide sequence: TGTGCCAGCAGTTTCAGTTTGGGGGGAACGGACACTGAAGCTTTCTTT.